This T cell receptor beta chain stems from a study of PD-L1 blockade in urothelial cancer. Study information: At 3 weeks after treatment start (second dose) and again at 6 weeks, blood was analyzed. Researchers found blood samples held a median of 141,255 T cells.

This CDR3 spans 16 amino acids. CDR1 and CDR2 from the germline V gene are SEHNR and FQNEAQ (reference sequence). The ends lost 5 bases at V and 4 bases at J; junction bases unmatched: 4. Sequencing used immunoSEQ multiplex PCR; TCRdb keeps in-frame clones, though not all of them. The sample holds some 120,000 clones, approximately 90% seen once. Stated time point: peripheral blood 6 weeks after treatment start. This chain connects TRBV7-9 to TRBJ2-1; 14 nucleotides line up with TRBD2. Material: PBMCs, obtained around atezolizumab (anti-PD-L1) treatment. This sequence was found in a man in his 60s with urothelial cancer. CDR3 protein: CASSETSGGGYNEQFF. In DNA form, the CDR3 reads TGTGCCAGCAGCGAGACTAGCGGGGGGGGATACAATGAGCAGTTCTTC.